This entry lists 27 T cell receptor beta chains sequenced from one sample in a study of T cells after yellow fever vaccination. TCRdb reprocessed the 5' RACE reads via MiXCR and lists one record per CDR3 protein. The sample includes about 350,000 distinct CDR3 sequences, around 8.1% of them seen just once. This material consisted of PBMCs, taken more than 40 days after the first yellow fever vaccination. The receptors derive from a young man who received the YFV17D yellow fever vaccine.

This clonotype was seen a handful of times. The chain links TRBV4-1 to TRBJ2-7; 9 positions agree with TRBD1. Trimming at V came to 4 bases and at J to 2 bases, leaving 6 bases not matched to a gene. The germline V gene encodes CDR1 MGHRA and CDR2 YSYEKL. The CDR3 loop spans 15 amino acids. The CDR3 loop is CASSPGQGLPYEQYV. In nucleotides, the CDR3 is TGCGCCAGCAGCCCAGGACAGGGGTTACCCTACGAGCAGTACGTC.

The chain couples TRBV9 to TRBJ1-3; 7 bases are a match to TRBD1. V lost 4 bases and J lost 3; bases outside the gene matches: 4. The CDR3 runs 14 residues. In germline, CDR1 is SGDLS, CDR2 YYNGEE. This CDR3 reads CASSHDRDGNTIYF. The CDR3 region has the DNA TGTGCCAGCAGCCACGACAGGGATGGAAACACCATATATTTT.

The chain combines TRBV6-5 with TRBJ1-1; D perhaps matches TRBD1 (5 bases). There are 16 residues in the CDR3. The germline CDR1 and CDR2 sequences are MNHEY and SVGAGI. V lost 0 bases and J lost 0, with 11 bases in between. The CDR3: CASSYSRGSLNTEAFF. The CDR3 bases are TGTGCCAGCAGTTACTCGAGGGGCAGCTTGAACACTGAAGCTTTCTTT.

This clonotype was seen many times. The chain employs TRBV7-3 and TRBJ2-3, with D tentatively TRBD1 (5 bases). The CDR3 length is 14 residues. Trimming pared 1 base from V and 2 bases from J, leaving 7 bases between. Looked up from germline, CDR1 is SGHTA and CDR2 is FQGTGA. In DNA form, the CDR3 reads TGTGCCAGCAGCTTAAGCAGGGTCACAGATACGCAGTATTTT. It translates to CASSLSRVTDTQYF. Supplemented by reference TRBV7-3 and TRBJ2-3, the full variable domain reads GAGVSQTPSNKVTEKGKYVELRCDPISGHTALYWYRQSLGQGPEFLIYFQGTGAADDSGLPNDRFFAVRPEGSVSTLKIQRTERGDSAVYLCASSLSRVTDTQYFGPGTRLTVL.

The J gene is TRBJ2-1, the V gene TRBV29-1; 8 bases are a match to TRBD2. The germline CDR1 and CDR2 sequences are SQVTM and ANQGSEA. This CDR3 spans 17 amino acids. After removal of 4 bases from V and 0 bases from J, the junction contained 11 bases not matched to a gene. The CDR3 loop is CSVVVASGLYSYNEQFF. As DNA, the CDR3 is TGCAGCGTTGTGGTGGCTAGCGGGTTATACTCCTACAATGAGCAGTTCTTC.

The chain joins TRBV21-1 to TRBJ1-5; the D call TRBD1 from the table was never checked on the DNA. TRBV21-1 is designated a pseudogene. This CDR3 is 19 amino acids long. The CDR3 DNA sequence: TGTGCCAGCAGCTTGAGGACTCCCGGACAGGGCGTCGGCAATCAGCCCCAGCATTTT. It specifies CASSLRTPGQGVGNQPQHF.

This clonotype showed up just a few times. The rearrangement uses TRBV29-1 and TRBJ1-1; D remains ambiguous. Germline V CDR1 and CDR2: SQVTM, ANQGSEA. The CDR3 contains 12 residues. The V and J ends lost 8 bases and 2 bases respectively, with 12 bases between them. The CDR3 DNA sequence: TGCAGCATAAGGACGGACAACACTGAAGCTTTCTTT. This gives the protein CSIRTDNTEAFF.

This clonotype was observed a few times. The chain has TRBV6-2 or TRBV6-3 and TRBJ1-2; no clear D. V was clipped by 6 bases and J by 2 bases, with 10 bases between them. This CDR3 is 13 amino acids long. The germline V gene has CDR1 MNHEY and CDR2 SVGEGT. CDR3 region: CASSRAENYGYTF. In nucleotides, the CDR3 is TGTGCCAGCAGCCGAGCGGAAAACTATGGCTACACCTTC.

The rearrangement links TRBV20-1 to TRBJ1-1; D remains ambiguous. The CDR3 is 16 residues long. Germline lookup yields CDR1 DFQATT and CDR2 SNEGSKA (reference sequence). CDR3 loop: CCFWAQAPGFVTEAFF. In DNA, the CDR3 is TGCTGTTTCTGGGCTCAGGCTCCGGGCTTCGTCACTGAAGCTTTCTTT.

This chain joins TRBV7-3 and TRBJ2-3, with TRBD2 matching over 8 bases. This CDR3 has 12 amino acids. The V and J ends lost 4 bases and 8 bases, in that order; junction bases with no gene match: 2. Germline V gives CDR1 SGHTA, CDR2 FQGTGA. DNA for the CDR3: TGTGCCAGCAGCTCAACTAGCGGTACGCAGTATTTT. Translation: CASSSTSGTQYF.

This clonotype has a handful of counts. The genes are TRBV19 and TRBJ2-7; TRBD1 matches 7 bases. Germline V gene sequence: CDR1 LNHDA, CDR2 SQIVND (reference sequence). This CDR3 has 16 residues. After removal of 6 bases from V and 2 bases from J, the junction contained 13 bases not matched to a gene. Written as DNA, the CDR3 is TGTGCCAGTAGCCCAAATTTTGGGACAGCGCCCTACGAGCAGTACTTC. The encoded protein is CASSPNFGTAPYEQYF.

This clonotype showed up many times. The rearrangement joins TRBV20-1 to TRBJ1-1; D not resolved. This CDR3 is built from 11 residues. From germline, CDR1 is DFQATT and CDR2 SNEGSKA (reference sequence). V was shortened by 0 bases and J by 7 bases, with 6 bases between the two germline ends. CDR3: CSARDNGEAFF. The DNA for the CDR3 is TGCAGTGCTAGAGATAACGGTGAAGCTTTCTTT.

This clonotype appeared a few times. The rearrangement links TRBV18 to TRBJ1-1; TRBD1 is a possible D gene (6 bases). The CDR3 covers 15 residues. Germline CDR1 and CDR2: KGHSH and LQKENI. V was clipped by 1 base and J by 2 bases, with 11 bases between them. For the CDR3, the DNA is TGTGCCAGCTCACCACTGCAGGGGAGAAACACTGAAGCTTTCTTT. Its translation is CASSPLQGRNTEAFF.

This clonotype has a handful of counts. The chain links TRBV4-3 to TRBJ2-1; D possibly corresponds to TRBD2 (5 bases). This CDR3 comprises 16 residues. V was trimmed by 1 base and J by 4 bases, leaving 14 bases between them. Germline loops: CDR1 LGHNA, CDR2 YSLEER. The CDR3 sequence is CASSQVGESFYNEQFF. The CDR3 DNA reads TGCGCCAGCAGCCAAGTCGGGGAGAGTTTTTACAATGAGCAGTTCTTC.

The table lists this clonotype with a few counts. This rearrangement joins TRBV6-5 to TRBJ2-1; 8 nucleotides agree with TRBD2. The CDR3 loop spans 15 amino acids. V gave up 1 base and J gave up 7 bases; unmatched junction bases: 6. Germline assignment: CDR1 MNHEY and CDR2 SVGAGI. This chain's CDR3 is CASSYYGGVRNEQFF. For the CDR3, the DNA is TGTGCCAGCAGTTACTACGGGGGGGTTCGGAATGAGCAGTTCTTC.

In this sample, this clonotype turned up many times. V is TRBV7-2 and J is TRBJ2-5, with 11 bases matching TRBD1. The CDR3 covers 15 residues. Germline values: CDR1 SGHTA, CDR2 FQGNSA. J lost 6 bases, V lost 5 bases, and 8 bases had no gene match. CDR3 bases: TGTGCCAGCAGCGCGGTAGGACAGGGGGCAAAGACCCAGTACTTC. Its translation is CASSAVGQGAKTQYF.

The V call is TRBV5-1, the J call TRBJ2-7; TRBD1 aligns across 7 bases. J lost 4 bases, V lost 5 bases, and 6 bases had no gene match. CDR1 SGHRS and CDR2 YFSETQ come from the germline V gene. The CDR3 extends over 13 amino acids. The CDR3 protein is CASRPGQAYEQYF. The CDR3 nucleotides read TGCGCCAGCAGACCCGGACAGGCGTACGAGCAGTACTTC.

CDR3 residues: CASSMDGANEKLFF. DNA for the CDR3: TGTGCCAGCAGTATGGACGGGGCTAATGAAAAACTGTTTTTT. The chain links TRBV6-1 to TRBJ1-4; D remains unclear. The CDR3 is 14 amino acids. V lost 5 bases and J lost 3, with 10 bases in between. Germline CDR1 reads MNHNS; CDR2 reads SASEGT.

V and J are TRBV4-3 and TRBJ1-4; tentatively, D is TRBD1 (5 bases). CDR1 is LGHNA and CDR2 is YSLEER in the germline V gene. The CDR3 totals 18 residues. V was clipped by 1 base and J by 0 bases, with 15 bases between them. This chain's CDR3 is CASSQVGQGPATNEKLFF. The CDR3 DNA follows: TGCGCCAGCAGCCAAGTAGGGCAGGGCCCCGCAACTAATGAAAAACTGTTTTTT.

This clonotype turned up a few times. The CDR3 here is CASRAGTVVYNEQFF. The CDR3 DNA is TGTGCCAGCAGAGCCGGGACAGTGGTCTACAATGAGCAGTTCTTC. This chain links TRBV27 with TRBJ2-1; TRBD1 agrees at 7 bases. Germline V gene sequence: CDR1 MNHEY, CDR2 SMNVEV (reference sequence). V trimming: 6 bases; J trimming: 3 bases; junction bases outside the gene matches: 8. The CDR3 is 15 residues long.

The chain couples TRBV21-1 to TRBJ2-3; the DNA was not compared with TRBD2, the D call given in the table. TRBV21-1 is shown as a pseudogene. This CDR3 is 19 amino acids long. As DNA, the CDR3 is TGTGCCAGCAGCCGCCACGGGACTAGCGGGGGGGTGAAGACAGATACGCAGTATTTT. Encoded protein: CASSRHGTSGGVKTDTQYF.

This clonotype has just a few counts. V gene TRBV5-1 combines with J gene TRBJ2-5, with 9 bases matching TRBD2. CDR1 SGHRS and CDR2 YFSETQ come from the germline V gene. The V gene end was trimmed by 2 bases and the J gene end by 5 bases; junction bases not matched to a gene: 4. The length of the CDR3 is 14 residues. The CDR3 loop is CASSFASGEETQYF. The CDR3, as DNA: TGCGCCAGCAGCTTCGCTAGCGGGGAGGAGACCCAGTACTTC. Supplemented by reference TRBV5-1 and TRBJ2-5, the full variable domain reads KAGVTQTPRYLIKTRGQQVTLSCSPISGHRSVSWYQQTPGQGLQFLFEYFSETQRNKGNFPGRFSGRQFSNSRSEMNVSTLELGDSALYLCASSFASGEETQYFGPGTRLLVL.

This clonotype was picked up many times. The J gene is TRBJ2-2, the V gene TRBV7-9, with 7 nucleotides matching TRBD1. The V and J ends lost 10 bases and 0 bases, in that order; junction bases with no gene match: 5. Germline CDR1 reads SEHNR; CDR2 reads FQNEAQ (reference sequence). The CDR3 runs to 14 residues. This chain's CDR3 is CATRGQANTGELFF. The CDR3 DNA follows: TGTGCCACCCGCGGACAGGCGAACACCGGGGAGCTGTTTTTT.

This clonotype was observed a few times. The chain uses TRBV19 and TRBJ2-1; D call uncertain. The CDR3 length is 15 residues. The V and J ends lost 8 bases and 4 bases respectively, with 18 bases between them. From germline, CDR1 is LNHDA and CDR2 SQIVND (reference sequence). The CDR3 protein is CASQSPIFPYNEQFF. The CDR3 nucleotides read TGTGCCAGTCAGTCTCCGATCTTCCCTTACAATGAGCAGTTCTTC.

Only a few counts were recorded for this clonotype. The CDR3 reads CASSLIGGSQETQYF. CDR3 coding DNA: TGTGCCAGCAGCTTAATAGGTGGAAGTCAAGAGACCCAGTACTTC. The gene calls are TRBV7-3 and TRBJ2-5; D gene uncertain. This CDR3 spans 15 amino acids. The germline gives CDR1 SGHTA, CDR2 FQGTGA. Trimming stripped 1 base from V and 2 bases from J, with 11 bases between.

This clonotype was observed a few times. The rearrangement links TRBV20-1 to TRBJ1-3; D is perhaps TRBD1 (5 bases). The CDR3 loop spans 17 amino acids. CDR1 is DFQATT, CDR2 SNEGSKA, per germline (reference sequence). With 1 base removed from V and 0 bases from J, the gap between germline ends came to 16 bases. The CDR3 region is CSARVGGRAASGNTIYF. As DNA, the CDR3 is TGCAGTGCTAGAGTGGGTGGCAGGGCTGCCTCTGGAAACACCATATATTTT.

This clonotype was seen more than once but under ten times. The rearrangement joins TRBV12-3 or TRBV12-4 to TRBJ2-3; 9 positions match TRBD2. The CDR3 is 16 amino acids. Trimming at V came to 1 base and at J to 7 bases, leaving 9 bases not matched to a gene. In nucleotides, the CDR3 is TGTGCCAGCAGTTTAGTGGCCCTAGCGGGGAGGCATACGCAGTATTTT. It encodes CASSLVALAGRHTQYF.